Presented here are 7 T cell receptor beta chains from one specimen sequenced in a study of graft-versus-host responses after intestinal transplantation. The antigens of these receptors remain unknown. Clones were sequenced by immunoSEQ multiplex PCR, and TCRdb holds only the in-frame ones, with some missing. This sample carries about 120,000 clones, 90% to 95% of them seen once, and the ten largest clones take roughly 0.11%. The source was unstimulated CD4+ T cells sorted from spleen or lymph node cells, collected before intestinal transplant. Receptors originate from a human donor who received an intestinal transplant.

V and J are TRBV7-9 and TRBJ2-7; 7 nucleotides align to TRBD2. Germline CDR1 and CDR2: SEHNR and FQNEAQ (reference sequence). Trimming at V came to 5 bases and at J to 0 bases, leaving 10 bases not matched to a gene. The CDR3 has 16 amino acids. Written as DNA, the CDR3 is TGTGCCAGCAGCAATAAGCGGGGCGGAAGCTCCTACGAGCAGTACTTC. Protein product: CASSNKRGGSSYEQYF.

CDR3 nucleotide sequence: TGTGCCAGCAGCTTTGGGACCGAAACCACTGAAGCTTTCTTT. It is translated as CASSFGTETTEAFF. V is TRBV7-9 and J is TRBJ1-1, with a tentative D call TRBD1 (5 bases). The germline V gene encodes CDR1 SEHNR and CDR2 FQNEAQ (reference sequence). Trimming stripped 3 bases from V and 4 bases from J, with 12 bases between. The CDR3 extends over 14 amino acids.

The V and J genes are TRBV5-4 and TRBJ2-1; 9 bases line up with TRBD2. The CDR3 extends over 15 amino acids. V lost 2 bases to trimming and J lost 5 bases; unmatched junction nucleotides: 5. CDR1 and CDR2 from the germline V gene are SGHNT and YYREEE (reference sequence). The CDR3 DNA reads as TGTGCCAGCAGCTTAAGGCGGGAGGGGAACAATGAGCAGTTCTTC. It encodes CASSLRREGNNEQFF.

This clone was counted between two and nine times. The chain carries TRBV6-6 and TRBJ1-4; D call uncertain. CDR1 and CDR2 (germline): MNHNY, SVGAGI (reference sequence). The V and J ends lost 4 bases and 6 bases respectively, with 18 bases between them. There are 16 residues in the CDR3. CDR3 nucleotides: TGTGCCAGCAGTTCAGATGGACCAGGCCATTATGAAAAACTGTTTTTT. It encodes CASSSDGPGHYEKLFF.

V gene TRBV9 combines with J gene TRBJ2-2; 7 bases agree with TRBD1. The germline V gene has CDR1 SGDLS and CDR2 YYNGEE. This CDR3 has 15 residues. The V gene end was trimmed by 2 bases and the J gene end by 1 base; junction bases not matched to a gene: 2. The CDR3: CASSVGDRNTGELFF. Here the CDR3 DNA reads TGTGCCAGCAGCGTCGGGGACAGGAACACCGGGGAGCTGTTTTTT.

The gene calls are TRBV29-1 and TRBJ1-4; perhaps TRBD1 as D (5 bases). CDR1 is SQVTM and CDR2 is ANQGSEA in the germline V gene. V was clipped by 6 bases and J by 4 bases, with 12 bases between them. The CDR3 contains 13 residues. The DNA of the CDR3 is TGCAGCGTCACACAGGCGGTTAATGAAAAACTGTTTTTT. The encoded protein is CSVTQAVNEKLFF. Full variable domain (outside the CDR3, taken from reference TRBV29-1 and TRBJ1-4): SAVISQKPSRDICQRGTSLTIQCQVDSQVTMMFWYRQQPGQSLTLIATANQGSEATYESGFVIDKFPISRPNLTFSTLTVSNMSPEDSSIYLCSVTQAVNEKLFFGSGTQLSVL.

The chain recombines TRBV11-3 with TRBJ2-7; 11 nucleotides match TRBD1. The germline V gene has CDR1 SGHNT and CDR2 YENEEA. The CDR3 is 15 amino acids. V gave up 2 bases and J gave up 4 bases; unmatched junction bases: 4. In nucleotides, the CDR3 is TGTGCCAGCAGCTTACTGGGACAGGGGGTTTACGAGCAGTACTTC. It encodes CASSLLGQGVYEQYF.